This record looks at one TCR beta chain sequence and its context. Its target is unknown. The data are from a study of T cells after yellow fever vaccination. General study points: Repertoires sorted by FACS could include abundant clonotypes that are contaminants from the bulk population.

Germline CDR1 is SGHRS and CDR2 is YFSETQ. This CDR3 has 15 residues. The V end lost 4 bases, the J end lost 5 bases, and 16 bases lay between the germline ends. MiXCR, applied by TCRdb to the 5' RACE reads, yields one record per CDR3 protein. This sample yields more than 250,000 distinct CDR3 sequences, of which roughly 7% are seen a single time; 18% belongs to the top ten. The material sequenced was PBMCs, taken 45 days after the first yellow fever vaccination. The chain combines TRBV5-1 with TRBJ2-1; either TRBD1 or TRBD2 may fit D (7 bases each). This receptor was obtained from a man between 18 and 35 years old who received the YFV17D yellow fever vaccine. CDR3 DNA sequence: TGCGCCAGCAGCCGGGGAGGGACAGCGAACAATGAGCAGTTCTTC. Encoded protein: CASSRGGTANNEQFF.